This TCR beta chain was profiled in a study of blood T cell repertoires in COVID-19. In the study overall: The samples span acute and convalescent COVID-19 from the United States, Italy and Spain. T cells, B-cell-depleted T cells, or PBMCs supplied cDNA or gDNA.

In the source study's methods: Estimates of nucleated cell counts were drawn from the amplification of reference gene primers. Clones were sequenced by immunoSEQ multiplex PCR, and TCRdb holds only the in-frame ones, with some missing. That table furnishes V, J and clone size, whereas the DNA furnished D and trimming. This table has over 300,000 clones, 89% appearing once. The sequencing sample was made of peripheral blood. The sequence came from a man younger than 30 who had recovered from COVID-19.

CDR3 in amino acids: CASSLARDNSPLHF. CDR3 DNA sequence: TGTGCCAGCAGCTTGGCCAGGGATAATTCACCCCTCCACTTT. This chain uses TRBV5-6 with TRBJ1-6, with D possibly matching TRBD1 (5 bases). This CDR3 is built from 14 residues. The V and J ends lost 0 bases and 5 bases respectively, with 6 bases between them. In germline, CDR1 is SGHDT, CDR2 YYEEEE.